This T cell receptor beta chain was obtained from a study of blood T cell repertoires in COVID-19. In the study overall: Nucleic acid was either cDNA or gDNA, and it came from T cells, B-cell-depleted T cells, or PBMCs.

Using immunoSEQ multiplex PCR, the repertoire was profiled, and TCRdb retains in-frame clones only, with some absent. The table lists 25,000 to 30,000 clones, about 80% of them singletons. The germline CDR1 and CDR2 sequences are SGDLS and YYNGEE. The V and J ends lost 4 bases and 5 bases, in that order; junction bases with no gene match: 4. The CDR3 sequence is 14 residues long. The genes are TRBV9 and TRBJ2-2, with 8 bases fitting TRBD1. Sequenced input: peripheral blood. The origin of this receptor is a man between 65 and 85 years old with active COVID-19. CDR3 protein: CASSPRTGTGELFF. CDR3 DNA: TGTGCCAGCAGCCCGAGGACAGGGACCGGGGAGCTGTTTTTT.